This T cell receptor (beta chain) stems from a study of cytomegalovirus exposure and HLA in healthy donors. With 60 Vbeta and 13 Jbeta primers, the PCR was carried out. Original processing notes: There were around 77 million unique TCR beta chains by a later count, and around 10 million of them were shared. Clones were read by immunoSEQ multiplex PCR, and TCRdb kept only the in-frame ones, dropping some. That table gives V, J and clone size, and the DNA gave D and trimming. The sample holds tens of thousands of clones. The CDR3 runs to 15 residues. The germline gives CDR1 SGHTA, CDR2 FQGNSA. Trimming cost V 5 bases and J 6 bases; bases outside gene matches: 11.

This TCR came from a male donor in good health and CMV-seronegative. The sample was PBMCs. The chain combines TRBV7-2 with TRBJ2-3, with 7 bases fitting TRBD2. CDR3 amino acids: CASSRAAGESDTQYF. In DNA form, the CDR3 reads TGTGCCAGCAGCCGGGCGGCGGGGGAGTCGGATACGCAGTATTTT.